This section outlines one TCR beta chain sequence together with its context. The antigen is not known. The sample belongs to a study of T cells in Graves' hyperthyroidism and ophthalmopathy. Study observations and caveats: It was a median approximately six months before onset that the model predicted ophthalmopathy.

The source of the PBMCs was 8 to 10 ml of fresh peripheral blood. The TCR beta CDR3 regions underwent amplification using RNA transcripts as the source. Using the HTBI primer set, a first-round RT-PCR was run on the TCR CDR3. Each CDR3 protein is one row after TCRdb ran MiXCR on the multiplex PCR reads. The repertoire holds roughly 260,000 distinct CDR3 sequences, about 15% seen once, with roughly 13% in the top ten. The receptor comes from a woman between 35 and 50 years old with Graves' hyperthyroidism that later progressed to Graves' ophthalmopathy. Sequenced input: blood.

Here the CDR3 DNA reads TGTGCCAGCAGCCAAGATCTGAACATTCTGACCTACGAGCAGTACTTC. It encodes CASSQDLNILTYEQYF. This chain connects TRBV3-1 to TRBJ2-7, with D uncertain. Trimming removed 0 bases at V and 2 bases at J, with 14 bases between. Germline-derived CDR1 and CDR2 are LGHDT and YNNKEL (reference sequence). This CDR3 region has 16 residues.